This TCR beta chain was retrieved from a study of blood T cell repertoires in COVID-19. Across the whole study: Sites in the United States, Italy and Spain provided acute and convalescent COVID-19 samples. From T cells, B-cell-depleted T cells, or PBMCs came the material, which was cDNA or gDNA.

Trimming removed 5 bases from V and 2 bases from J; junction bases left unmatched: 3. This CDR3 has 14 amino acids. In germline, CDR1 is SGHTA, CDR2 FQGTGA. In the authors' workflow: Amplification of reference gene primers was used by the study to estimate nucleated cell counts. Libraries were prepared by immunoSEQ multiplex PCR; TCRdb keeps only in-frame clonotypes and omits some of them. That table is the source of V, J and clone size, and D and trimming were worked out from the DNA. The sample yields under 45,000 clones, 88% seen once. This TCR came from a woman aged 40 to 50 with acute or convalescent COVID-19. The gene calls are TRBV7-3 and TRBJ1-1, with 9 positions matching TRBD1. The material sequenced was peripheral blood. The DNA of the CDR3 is TGTGCCAGCAGCCGGACAGGGGTTAACACTGAAGCTTTCTTT. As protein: CASSRTGVNTEAFF.